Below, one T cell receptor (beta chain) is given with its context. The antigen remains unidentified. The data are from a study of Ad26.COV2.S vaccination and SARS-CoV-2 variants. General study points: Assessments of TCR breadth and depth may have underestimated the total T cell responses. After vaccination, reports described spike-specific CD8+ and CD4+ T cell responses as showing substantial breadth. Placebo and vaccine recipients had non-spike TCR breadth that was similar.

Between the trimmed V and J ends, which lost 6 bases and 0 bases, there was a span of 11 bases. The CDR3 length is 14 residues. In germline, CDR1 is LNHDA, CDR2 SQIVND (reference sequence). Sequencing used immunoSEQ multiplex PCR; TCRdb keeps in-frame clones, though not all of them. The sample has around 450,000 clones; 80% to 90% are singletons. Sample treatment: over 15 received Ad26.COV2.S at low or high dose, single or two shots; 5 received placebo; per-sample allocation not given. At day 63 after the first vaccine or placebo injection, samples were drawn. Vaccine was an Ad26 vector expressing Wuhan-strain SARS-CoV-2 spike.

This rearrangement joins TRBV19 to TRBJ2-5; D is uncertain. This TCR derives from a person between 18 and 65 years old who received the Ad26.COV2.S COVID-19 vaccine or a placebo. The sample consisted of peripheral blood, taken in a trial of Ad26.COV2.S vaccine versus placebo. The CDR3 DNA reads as TGTGCCAGTAGCAGACCACAGTACCAAGAGACCCAGTACTTC. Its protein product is CASSRPQYQETQYF.